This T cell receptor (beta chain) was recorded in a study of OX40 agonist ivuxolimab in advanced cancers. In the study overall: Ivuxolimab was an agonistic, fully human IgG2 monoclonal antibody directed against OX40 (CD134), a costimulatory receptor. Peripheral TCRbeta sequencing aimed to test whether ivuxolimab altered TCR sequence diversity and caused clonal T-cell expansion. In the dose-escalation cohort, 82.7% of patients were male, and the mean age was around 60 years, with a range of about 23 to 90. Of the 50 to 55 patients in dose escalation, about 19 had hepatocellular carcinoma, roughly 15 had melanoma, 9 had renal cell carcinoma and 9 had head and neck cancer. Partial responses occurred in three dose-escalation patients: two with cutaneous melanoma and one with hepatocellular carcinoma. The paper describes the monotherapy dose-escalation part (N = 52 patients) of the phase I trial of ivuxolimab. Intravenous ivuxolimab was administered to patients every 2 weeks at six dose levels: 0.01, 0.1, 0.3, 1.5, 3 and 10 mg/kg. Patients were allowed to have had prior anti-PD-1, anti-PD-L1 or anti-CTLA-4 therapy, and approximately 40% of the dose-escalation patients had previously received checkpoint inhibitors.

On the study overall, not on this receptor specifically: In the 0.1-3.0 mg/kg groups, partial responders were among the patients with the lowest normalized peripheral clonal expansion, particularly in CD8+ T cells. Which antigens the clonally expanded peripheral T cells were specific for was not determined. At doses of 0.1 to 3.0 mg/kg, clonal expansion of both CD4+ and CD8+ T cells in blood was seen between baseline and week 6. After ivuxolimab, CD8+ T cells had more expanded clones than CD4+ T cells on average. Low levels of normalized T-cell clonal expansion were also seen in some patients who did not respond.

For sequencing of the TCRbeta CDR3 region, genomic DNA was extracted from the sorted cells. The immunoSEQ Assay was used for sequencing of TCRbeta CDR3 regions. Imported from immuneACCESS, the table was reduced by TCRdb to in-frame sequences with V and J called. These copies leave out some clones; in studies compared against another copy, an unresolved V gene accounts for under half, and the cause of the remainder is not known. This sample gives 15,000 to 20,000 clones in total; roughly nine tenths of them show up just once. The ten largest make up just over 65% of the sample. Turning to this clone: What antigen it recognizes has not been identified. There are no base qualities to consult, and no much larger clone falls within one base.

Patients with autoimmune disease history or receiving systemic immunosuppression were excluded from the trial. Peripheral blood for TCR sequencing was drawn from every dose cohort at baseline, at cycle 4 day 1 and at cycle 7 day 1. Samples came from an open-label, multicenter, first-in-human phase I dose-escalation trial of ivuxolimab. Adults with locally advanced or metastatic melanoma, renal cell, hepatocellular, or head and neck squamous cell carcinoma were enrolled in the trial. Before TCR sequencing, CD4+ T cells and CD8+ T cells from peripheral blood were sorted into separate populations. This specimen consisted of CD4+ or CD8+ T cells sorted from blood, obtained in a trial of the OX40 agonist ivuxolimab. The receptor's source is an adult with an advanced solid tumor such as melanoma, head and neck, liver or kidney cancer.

Here is the DNA: TGTGCCAGCAGTTTAATCCAGGTTAATTCGGCCCTCCACTTT. This codes for CASSLIQVNSALHF. The chain joins TRBV28 to TRBJ1-6; the D gene is unclear. The germline V gene encodes CDR1 MDHEN and CDR2 SYDVKM. At the junction V is shortened by 2 bases and J by 14 bases, with 16 bases in between. The CDR3 sequence holds 14 residues, the cysteine and phenylalanine included. Of all the DNA, just the CDR3 is kept, 42 bases in frame from base 1.